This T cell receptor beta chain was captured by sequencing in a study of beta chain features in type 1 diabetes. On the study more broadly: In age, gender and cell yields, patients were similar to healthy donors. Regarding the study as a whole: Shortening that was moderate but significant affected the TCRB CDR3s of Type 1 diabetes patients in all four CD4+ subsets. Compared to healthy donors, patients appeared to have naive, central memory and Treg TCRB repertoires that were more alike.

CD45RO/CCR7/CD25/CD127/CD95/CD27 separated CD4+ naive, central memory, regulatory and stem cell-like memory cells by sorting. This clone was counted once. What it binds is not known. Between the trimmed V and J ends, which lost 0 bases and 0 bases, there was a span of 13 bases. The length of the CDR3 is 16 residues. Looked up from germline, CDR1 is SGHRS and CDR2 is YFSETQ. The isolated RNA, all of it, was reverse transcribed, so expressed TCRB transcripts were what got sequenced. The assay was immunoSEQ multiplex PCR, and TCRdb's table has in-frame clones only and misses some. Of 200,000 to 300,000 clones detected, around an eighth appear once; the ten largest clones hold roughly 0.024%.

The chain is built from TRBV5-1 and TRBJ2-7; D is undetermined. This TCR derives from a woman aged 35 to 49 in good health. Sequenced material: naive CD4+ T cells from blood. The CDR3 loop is CASSLAPAVFSYEQYF. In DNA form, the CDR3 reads TGCGCCAGCAGCTTGGCCCCCGCGGTATTCTCCTACGAGCAGTACTTC.